The source of this T cell receptor beta chain is a study of T cell responses to AZD1222 COVID-19 vaccine. Study findings and constraints: Among vaccine-associated CD4 TCRs, coverage spanned spike, with dominance at 160-218 and 743-854. Clonal diversity may have been underestimated, and the donors were mostly white British, with more females than males. Seropositive at baseline were only six or seven AZD1222 recipients.

Points on this clone: Its antigen is not identified.

CDR3 length equals 16 residues. V was pared by 4 bases and J by 3 bases, with 19 bases between. Per the germline V gene, CDR1 is SGDLS and CDR2 is YYNGEE. Repertoires were generated with immunoSEQ multiplex PCR, while TCRdb's copy carries only in-frame clones and drops some. In the table there are about 140,000 clones, 89% of which are singletons. The gene calls are TRBV9 and TRBJ1-2; no firm D call. The receptor's source is an adult in good health. This specimen consisted of peripheral blood, obtained on day 0 of AZD1222 vaccination. The CDR3, as DNA: TGTGCCAGCAGCCCTCGTAGCGGCCCGAAAGACTATGGCTACACCTTC. The encoded protein is CASSPRSGPKDYGYTF. Full variable domain (rest looked up from reference TRBV9 and TRBJ1-2): DSGVTQTPKHLITATGQRVTLRCSPRSGDLSVYWYQQSLDQGLQFLIQYYNGEERAKGNILERFSAQQFPDLHSELNLSSLELGDSALYFCASSPRSGPKDYGYTFGSGTRLTVV.